The entry below describes one T cell receptor (beta chain). This clonotype was observed a handful of times. Its antigen remains undetermined. Nothing much larger sits one base from this clone, and base qualities are not available. The protocol used for the library was RT-PCR. The reads were generated on a NextSeq 550. TCRdb reanalyzed the raw reads on its own, using fastp at Q25 for trimming and MiXCR for clone calling, and kept in-frame beta chains. Every CDR3 protein is listed once, alongside the most common genes and DNA of its rows. The sample contains about a million distinct CDR3 sequences, 15% to 20% of them found a single time. 5% to 6.5% of the sample lies in the top ten. The data stem from a study of patients and donors after allogeneic stem cell transplantation (TCRdb year 2020). The CDR3 sequence holds 13 residues, the cysteine and phenylalanine included. The CDR3 DNA has 39 bases and is translated from base 1. V gives up 5 bases and J gives up 4 bases, and the segment between their germline ends measures 11 bases. Sequences KGHDR (CDR1) and SFDVKD (CDR2) are obtained from the germline V gene.

The origin of this receptor is a human donor who was either an allogeneic HSCT recipient or a stem cell or donor lymphocyte infusion donor (not recorded which). It is not recorded whose cells these are; they may come from a transplant donor. The sequence joins TRBV24-1 to TRBJ2-7, with a weak D call of TRBD2 (5 bases match). Specimen: blood, either unsorted or a sorted T cell fraction (not recorded which). CDR3 reads: CATSAGKEYEQYF. In nucleotides, the sequence is TGTGCCACCAGTGCGGGGAAAGAGTACGAGCAGTACTTC.